Following are 15 T cell receptor beta chains from one sample sequenced in a study of shared clonotypes between healthy human individuals (dated by TCRdb to 2018 to 2021). The library was obtained by the immunoSEQ multiplex PCR assay. Imported from immuneACCESS, the table was reduced by TCRdb to in-frame sequences with V and J called. These copies leave out some clones; in studies compared against another copy, an unresolved V gene accounts for under half, and the cause of the remainder is not known. Across this sample there are more than 550,000 clones, with approximately 77% seen only once. The biggest ten clones account for 1.8% of the sample. The sample comprised memory CD4+ T cells sorted from blood. The cell subset or site label for this specimen denotes: CD45RA-negative fraction. These receptors came from a woman in her twenties or thirties in good health.

The chain carries TRBV18 and TRBJ2-3, with 9 bases aligning to TRBD1. V trimming: 4 bases; J trimming: 4 bases; junction bases outside the gene matches: 18. This CDR3 comprises 19 residues. CDR1 is KGHSH, CDR2 LQKENI, per germline. The CDR3 protein is CASSRSIPGQGFIPDTQYF. In DNA, the CDR3 is TGTGCCAGCTCACGCTCAATCCCGGGACAGGGTTTCATTCCAGATACGCAGTATTTT.

This clone was seen more than once but under ten times. The CDR3 sequence: CASSMAGTTYEQYF. CDR3 sequence (DNA): TGTGCCAGTAGTATGGCCGGGACAACTTACGAGCAGTACTTC. V and J are TRBV19 and TRBJ2-7, with D perhaps matching TRBD1 (6 bases). With 3 bases removed from V and 4 bases from J, the gap between germline ends came to 13 bases. The CDR3 consists of 14 residues. CDR1 is LNHDA, CDR2 SQIVND, per germline (reference sequence). The full variable domain, with the rest looked up from reference TRBV19 and TRBJ2-7, is DGGITQSPKYLFRKEGQNVTLSCEQNLNHDAMYWYRQDPGQGLRLIYYSQIVNDFQKGDIAEGYSVSREKKESFPLTVTSAQKNPTAFYLCASSMAGTTYEQYFGPGTRLTVT.

This clone showed up just once. This rearrangement joins TRBV29-1 to TRBJ2-3; 9 bases are shared with TRBD2. Germline CDR1 SQVTM, CDR2 ANQGSEA. The junction had 0 bases not matched to a gene; V was cut back by 4 bases and J by 4 bases. The CDR3 loop spans 12 amino acids. This CDR3 reads CSVGGRADTQYF. DNA of the CDR3: TGCAGCGTTGGCGGGAGGGCAGATACGCAGTATTTT.

This clone was seen a few times. J is TRBJ1-4 and V is TRBV28, with D perhaps TRBD1 (5 bases). The ends were cut back, 4 bases at V and 2 bases at J, with 8 bases in the middle. The CDR3 loop spans 14 amino acids. Germline values: CDR1 MDHEN, CDR2 SYDVKM. Here the CDR3 reads CASSSPGTNEKLFF. CDR3 nucleotides: TGTGCCAGCAGTTCTCCAGGGACTAATGAAAAACTGTTTTTT.

The chain has TRBV27 and TRBJ2-6; no definite D call. The CDR3 extends over 17 amino acids. Trimming took off 8 bases at V and 2 bases at J, with 19 bases between the two ends. Germline CDR1 is MNHEY and CDR2 is SMNVEV (reference sequence). The CDR3 nucleotides read TGTGCCAGCTCCAGAGCCCGGAATTCTGCTGGGGCCAACGTCCTGACTTTC. Protein product: CASSRARNSAGANVLTF.

In the case of this clone: This sample also contains other DNA sequences that code for the same CDR3. This rearrangement joins TRBV5-1 to TRBJ1-2; D is undetermined. The germline gives CDR1 SGHRS, CDR2 YFSETQ. The CDR3 loop spans 12 amino acids. The V and J ends lost 0 bases and 14 bases respectively, with 14 bases between them. CDR3 nucleotide sequence: TGCGCCAGCAGCTTGGACGAGGGTGCCTATACCTTC. Its protein is CASSLDEGAYTF.

V and J are TRBV28 and TRBJ1-1; D gene ambiguous. The germline V gene encodes CDR1 MDHEN and CDR2 SYDVKM. The CDR3 covers 15 residues. V was pared by 6 bases and J by 5 bases, with 19 bases between. CDR3 loop: CASSPLTFGGTEAFF. CDR3 DNA: TGTGCCAGCAGCCCCCTGACCTTCGGTGGGACTGAAGCTTTCTTT. The variable domain in full, with the rest retrieved from reference TRBV28 and TRBJ1-1, is DVKVTQSSRYLVKRTGEKVFLECVQDMDHENMFWYRQDPGLGLRLIYFSYDVKMKEKGDIPEGYSVSREKKERFSLILESASTNQTSMYLCASSPLTFGGTEAFFGQGTRLTVV.

The DNA of the CDR3 is TGTGCCAGCAGCCTCGACAGCTACACAGATACGCAGTATTTT. This sequence encodes CASSLDSYTDTQYF. The rearrangement links TRBV7-9 to TRBJ2-3; the D gene is possibly TRBD1 (5 bases). Germline CDR1 and CDR2: SEHNR and FQNEAQ (reference sequence). V lost 5 bases, J lost 2 bases, and 11 bases lay in between. This CDR3 is 14 amino acids long. The full variable domain, with the rest looked up from reference TRBV7-9 and TRBJ2-3, is DTGVSQNPRHKITKRGQNVTFRCDPISEHNRLYWYRQTLGQGPEFLTYFQNEAQLEKSRLLSDRFSAERPKGSFSTLEIQRTEQGDSAMYLCASSLDSYTDTQYFGPGTRLTVL.

Comments on this clone: At the DNA level, this CDR3 is encoded by other sequences in the same sample as well. The CDR3 region has the DNA TGCGCCAGCAGCTTTAGCGGGAGGGCGTTCACAGATACGCAGTATTTT. This gives the protein CASSFSGRAFTDTQYF. This sequence joins TRBV5-1 and TRBJ2-3; 11 bases agree with TRBD2. CDR1 and CDR2 from the germline V gene are SGHRS and YFSETQ. Trimming removed 2 bases from V and 2 bases from J; junction bases left unmatched: 4. The CDR3 length is 16 residues.

The V and J genes are TRBV18 and TRBJ1-2; unclear D gene. CDR1 is KGHSH and CDR2 is LQKENI in the germline V gene. Trimming removed 5 bases at V and 4 bases at J, with 11 bases between. This CDR3 has 13 residues. This CDR3 is CASSSEDFYGYTF. CDR3 in DNA: TGTGCCAGCTCATCAGAAGACTTCTATGGCTACACCTTC.

This clone was picked up a small number of times. This chain links TRBV6-1 with TRBJ2-7; a possible D gene is TRBD1 (6 bases). V lost 1 base, J lost 9 bases, and 25 bases lay in between. Germline V gene data show CDR1 as MNHNS and CDR2 as SASEGT. This CDR3 region has 17 residues. The CDR3 loop is CASSEGMRTANDEGQYF. The CDR3 region has the DNA TGTGCCAGCAGTGAAGGGATGCGGACAGCTAACGATGAAGGGCAGTACTTC.

This clone was counted only a few times. The rearrangement joins TRBV5-6 to TRBJ2-7; TRBD2 aligns across 10 bases. The CDR3 length is 14 residues. Losses at the gene ends were 1 base for V and 5 bases for J; bases not matched to a gene: 3. The germline V gene has CDR1 SGHDT and CDR2 YYEEEE. The CDR3 spells CASSLTGTSDEQYF. CDR3 DNA: TGTGCCAGCAGCTTGACTGGGACTAGCGACGAGCAGTACTTC.

At least ten counts were recorded for this clone. The chain recombines TRBV11-2 with TRBJ2-3; TRBD1 aligns across 8 bases. Germline V gene data show CDR1 as SGHAT and CDR2 as FQNNGV. Trimming at V came to 8 bases and at J to 1 base, leaving 11 bases not matched to a gene. The CDR3 runs to 16 residues. CDR3 protein: CASGNKDRVGTDTQYF. The CDR3 DNA sequence: TGTGCCAGCGGGAACAAGGACAGGGTGGGCACAGATACGCAGTATTTT.

This clone came up many times. V gene TRBV7-6 combines with J gene TRBJ2-3, with a possible D match to TRBD1 (6 bases). The CDR3 totals 16 residues. Germline V gene lookup returns CDR1 SGHVS and CDR2 FNYEAQ. V gave up 5 bases and J gave up 2 bases, with 17 bases separating them. The CDR3 DNA follows: TGTGCCAGCAGCCCAACACAGGGAAGGAACACAGATACGCAGTATTTT. Encoded protein: CASSPTQGRNTDTQYF.

This sequence joins TRBV7-9 and TRBJ1-5; 10 nucleotides align to TRBD1. The V segment lost 4 bases and the J segment 2 bases; nucleotides outside the gene matches: 8. CDR1 is SEHNR and CDR2 is FQNEAQ in the germline V gene (reference sequence). The CDR3 has 17 amino acids. CDR3 sequence reads: CASSSGQGVDGNQPQHF. The CDR3 DNA follows: TGTGCCAGCAGCTCCGGACAGGGGGTTGATGGCAATCAGCCCCAGCATTTT.